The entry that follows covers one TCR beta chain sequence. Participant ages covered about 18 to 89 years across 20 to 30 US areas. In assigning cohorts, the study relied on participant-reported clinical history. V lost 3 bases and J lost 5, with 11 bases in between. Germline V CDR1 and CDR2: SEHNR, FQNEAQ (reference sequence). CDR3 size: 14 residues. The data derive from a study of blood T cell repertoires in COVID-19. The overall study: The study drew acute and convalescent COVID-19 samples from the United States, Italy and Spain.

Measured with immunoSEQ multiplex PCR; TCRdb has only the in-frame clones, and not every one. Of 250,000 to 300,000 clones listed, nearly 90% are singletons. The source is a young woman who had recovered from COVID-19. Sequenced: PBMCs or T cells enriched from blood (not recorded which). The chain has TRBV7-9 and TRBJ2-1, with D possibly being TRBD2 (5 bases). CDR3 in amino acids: CASSFSERNNEQFF. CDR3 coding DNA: TGTGCCAGCAGCTTCTCGGAGCGGAACAATGAGCAGTTCTTC.